The clone carrying this T cell receptor beta chain was counted only a few times. Its antigen is currently unknown. This entry comes from a study of T-cell memory formation after mild COVID-19. TCRdb fed the 5' RACE reads into MiXCR, producing one record per CDR3 protein. Of hundreds of thousands of distinct CDR3 sequences in the sample, approximately 15% were seen once. The study's findings and limits: Cross-reactive memory seemingly joined, as some responding clones were found in pre-infection memory. Shrinking CD4+ clones were chiefly CM and EM; CD8+ ones were chiefly EMRA.

The source of this sequence is a man younger than 35 who had mild COVID-19 (a few samples of this study predate the infection). Cell type and time point are not known. The specimen was PBMCs or a T cell subset sorted from them (not recorded which).

The DNA for the CDR3 is TGTGCCACCGGGGGGGACACAGATACGCAGTATTTT. It encodes CATGGDTDTQYF. The gene calls are TRBV24-1 and TRBJ2-3; TRBD2 aligns across 7 bases. Per the germline V gene, CDR1 is KGHDR and CDR2 is SFDVKD. The length of the CDR3 is 12 residues. Trimming at V came to 9 bases and at J to 2 bases, leaving 1 base not matched to a gene.